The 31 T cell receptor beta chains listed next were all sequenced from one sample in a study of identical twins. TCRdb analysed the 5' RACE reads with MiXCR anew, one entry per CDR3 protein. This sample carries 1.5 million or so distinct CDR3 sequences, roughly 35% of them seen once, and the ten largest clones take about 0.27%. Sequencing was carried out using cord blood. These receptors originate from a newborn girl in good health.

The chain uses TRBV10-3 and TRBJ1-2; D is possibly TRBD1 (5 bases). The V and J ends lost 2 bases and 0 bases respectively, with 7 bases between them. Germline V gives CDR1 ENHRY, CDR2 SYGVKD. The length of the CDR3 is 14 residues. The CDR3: CAISEGAPNYGYTF. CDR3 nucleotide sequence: TGTGCCATCAGTGAGGGGGCCCCTAACTATGGCTACACCTTC.

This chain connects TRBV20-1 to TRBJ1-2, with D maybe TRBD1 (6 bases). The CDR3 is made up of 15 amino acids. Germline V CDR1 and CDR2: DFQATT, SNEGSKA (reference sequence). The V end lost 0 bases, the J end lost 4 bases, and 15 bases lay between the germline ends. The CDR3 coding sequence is TGCAGTGCTAGAGACCCCAAGGGGGGGGGCTATGGCTACACCTTC. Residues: CSARDPKGGGYGYTF.

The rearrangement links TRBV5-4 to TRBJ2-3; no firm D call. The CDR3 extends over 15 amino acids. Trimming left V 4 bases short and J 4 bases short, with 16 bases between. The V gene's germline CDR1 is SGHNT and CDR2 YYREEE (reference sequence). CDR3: CASSVGPNGADTQYF. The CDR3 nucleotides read TGTGCCAGCAGCGTAGGGCCGAATGGTGCAGATACGCAGTATTTT.

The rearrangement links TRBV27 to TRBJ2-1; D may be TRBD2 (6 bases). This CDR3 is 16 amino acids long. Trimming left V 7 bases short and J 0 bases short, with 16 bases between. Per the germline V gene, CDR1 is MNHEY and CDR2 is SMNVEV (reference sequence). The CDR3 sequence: CASTISVRGSYNEQFF. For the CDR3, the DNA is TGTGCCAGCACCATCTCGGTGCGGGGCTCCTACAATGAGCAGTTCTTC.

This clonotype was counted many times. The CDR3 is CSVEGTSAYEQYF. CDR3 bases: TGCAGCGTTGAGGGGACTAGCGCCTACGAGCAGTACTTC. The chain recombines TRBV29-1 with TRBJ2-7; 10 positions match TRBD2. Germline CDR1 and CDR2: SQVTM and ANQGSEA. The CDR3 length is 13 residues. The trim removed 3 bases at V and 2 bases at J, leaving 1 base unmatched.

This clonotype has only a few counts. The CDR3 spells CASSPGTGGPSGANVLTF. The CDR3 bases are TGCGCCAGCAGCCCGGGGACAGGGGGCCCGTCTGGGGCCAACGTCCTGACTTTC. The rearrangement uses TRBV5-1 and TRBJ2-6, with 12 bases that match TRBD1. The trim removed 4 bases at V and 1 base at J, leaving 6 bases unmatched. This CDR3 is 18 amino acids long. Germline values: CDR1 SGHRS, CDR2 YFSETQ. Combining the CDR3 with reference TRBV5-1 and TRBJ2-6 gives the whole variable domain KAGVTQTPRYLIKTRGQQVTLSCSPISGHRSVSWYQQTPGQGLQFLFEYFSETQRNKGNFPGRFSGRQFSNSRSEMNVSTLELGDSALYLCASSPGTGGPSGANVLTFGAGSRLTVL.

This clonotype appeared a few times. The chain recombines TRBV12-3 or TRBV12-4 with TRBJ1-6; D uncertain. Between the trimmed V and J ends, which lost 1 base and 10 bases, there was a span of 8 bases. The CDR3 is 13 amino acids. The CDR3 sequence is CASSLVIGSPLHF. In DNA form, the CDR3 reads TGTGCCAGCAGTTTAGTGATCGGATCACCCCTCCACTTT.

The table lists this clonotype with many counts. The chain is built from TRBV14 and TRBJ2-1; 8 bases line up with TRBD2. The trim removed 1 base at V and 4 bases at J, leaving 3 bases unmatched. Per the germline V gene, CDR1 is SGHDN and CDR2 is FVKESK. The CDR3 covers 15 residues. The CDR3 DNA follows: TGTGCCAGCAGCCAAGTAGCGGGACCTTACAATGAGCAGTTCTTC. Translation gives CASSQVAGPYNEQFF.

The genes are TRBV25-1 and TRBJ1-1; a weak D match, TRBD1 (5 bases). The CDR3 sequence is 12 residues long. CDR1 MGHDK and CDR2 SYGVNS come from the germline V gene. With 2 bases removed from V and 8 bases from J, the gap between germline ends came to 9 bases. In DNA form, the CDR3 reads TGTGCCAGCAGTGAACAGGGTCGGGAAGCTTTCTTT. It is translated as CASSEQGREAFF.

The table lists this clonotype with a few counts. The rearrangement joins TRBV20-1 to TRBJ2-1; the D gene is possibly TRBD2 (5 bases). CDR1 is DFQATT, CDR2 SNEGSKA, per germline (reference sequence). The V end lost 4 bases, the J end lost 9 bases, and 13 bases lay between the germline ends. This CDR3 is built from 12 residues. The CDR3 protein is CSATPRGIEQFF. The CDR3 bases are TGCAGTGCTACGCCCCGAGGGATTGAGCAGTTCTTC.

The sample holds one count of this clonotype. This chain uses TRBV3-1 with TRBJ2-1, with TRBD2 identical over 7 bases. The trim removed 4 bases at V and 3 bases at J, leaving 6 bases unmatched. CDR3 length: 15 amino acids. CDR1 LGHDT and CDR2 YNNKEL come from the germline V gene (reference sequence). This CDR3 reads CASSLSGTFYNEQFF. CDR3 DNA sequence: TGTGCCAGCAGCCTGAGCGGGACCTTCTACAATGAGCAGTTCTTC.

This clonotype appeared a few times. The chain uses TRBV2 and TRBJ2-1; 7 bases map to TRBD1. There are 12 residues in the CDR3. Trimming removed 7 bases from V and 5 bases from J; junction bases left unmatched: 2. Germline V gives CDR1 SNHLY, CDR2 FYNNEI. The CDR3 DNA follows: TGTGCCAGCACTCAGGGGGACAATGAGCAGTTCTTC. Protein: CASTQGDNEQFF.

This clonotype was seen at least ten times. CDR3 nucleotide sequence: TGTGCCAGCAGTGAACACTCCTACGAGCAGTACTTC. It specifies CASSEHSYEQYF. V and J are TRBV6-1 and TRBJ2-7, with unresolved D. Trimming left V 2 bases short and J 0 bases short, with 2 bases between. This CDR3 spans 12 amino acids. CDR1 and CDR2 (germline): MNHNS, SASEGT.

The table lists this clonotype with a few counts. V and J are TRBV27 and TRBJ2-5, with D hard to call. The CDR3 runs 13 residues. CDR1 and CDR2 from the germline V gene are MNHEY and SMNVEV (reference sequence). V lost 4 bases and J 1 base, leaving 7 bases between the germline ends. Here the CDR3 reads CASSSPFQETQYF. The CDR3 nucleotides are TGTGCCAGCAGTTCCCCCTTCCAAGAGACCCAGTACTTC.

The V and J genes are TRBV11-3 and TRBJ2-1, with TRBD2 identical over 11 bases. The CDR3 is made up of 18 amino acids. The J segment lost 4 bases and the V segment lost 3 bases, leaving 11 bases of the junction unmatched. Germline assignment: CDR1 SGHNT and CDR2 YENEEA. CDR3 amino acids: CASSFAGASGGTYNEQFF. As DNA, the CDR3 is TGTGCCAGCAGCTTTGCGGGTGCTAGCGGGGGGACTTACAATGAGCAGTTCTTC.

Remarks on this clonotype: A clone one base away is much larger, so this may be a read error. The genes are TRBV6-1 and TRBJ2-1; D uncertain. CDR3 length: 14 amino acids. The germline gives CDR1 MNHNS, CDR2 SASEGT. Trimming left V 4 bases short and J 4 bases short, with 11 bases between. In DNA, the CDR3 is TGTGCCAGCAGTGGAGTTTGGGGTTACAATGAGCAGTTCTTC. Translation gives CASSGVWGYNEQFF.

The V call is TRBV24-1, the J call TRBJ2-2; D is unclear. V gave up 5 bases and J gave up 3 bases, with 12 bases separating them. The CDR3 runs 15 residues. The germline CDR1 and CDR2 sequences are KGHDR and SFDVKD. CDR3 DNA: TGTGCCACCAGTGCTGCAGTAGGGTACACCGGGGAGCTGTTTTTT. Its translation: CATSAAVGYTGELFF.

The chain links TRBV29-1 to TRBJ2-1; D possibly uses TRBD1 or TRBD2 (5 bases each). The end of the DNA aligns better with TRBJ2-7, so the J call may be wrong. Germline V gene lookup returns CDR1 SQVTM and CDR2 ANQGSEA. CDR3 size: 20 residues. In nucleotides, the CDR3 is TGCAGCGTTATGCAATGGGACGTAGAGGTGGCGGTGTTTACCTCACATGAGCAGTACTTC. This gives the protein CSVMQWDVEVAVFTSHEQYF.

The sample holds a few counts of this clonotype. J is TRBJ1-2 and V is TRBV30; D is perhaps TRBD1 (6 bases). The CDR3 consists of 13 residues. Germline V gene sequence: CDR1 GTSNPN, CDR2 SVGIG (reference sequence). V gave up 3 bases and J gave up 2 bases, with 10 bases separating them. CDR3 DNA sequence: TGTGCCTGGAGCGATACAGGGAACTATGGCTACACCTTC. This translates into CAWSDTGNYGYTF.

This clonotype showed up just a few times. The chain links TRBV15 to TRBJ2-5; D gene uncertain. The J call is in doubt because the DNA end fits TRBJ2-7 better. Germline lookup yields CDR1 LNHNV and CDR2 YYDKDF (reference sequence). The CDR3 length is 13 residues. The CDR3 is CATSRDTLYEQYF. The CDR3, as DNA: TGTGCCACCAGCAGAGATACCCTCTACGAGCAGTACTTC.

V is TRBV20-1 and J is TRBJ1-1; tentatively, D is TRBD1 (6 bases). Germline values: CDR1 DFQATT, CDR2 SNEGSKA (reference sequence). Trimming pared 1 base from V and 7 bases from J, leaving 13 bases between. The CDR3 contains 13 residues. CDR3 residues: CSARAWVQGEAFF. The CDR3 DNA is TGCAGTGCTAGAGCCTGGGTACAGGGTGAAGCTTTCTTT.

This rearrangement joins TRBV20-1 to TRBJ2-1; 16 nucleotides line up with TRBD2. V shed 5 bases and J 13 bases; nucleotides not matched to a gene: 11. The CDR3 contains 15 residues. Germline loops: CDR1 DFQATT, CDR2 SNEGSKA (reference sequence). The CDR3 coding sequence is TGCAGTGCTGGATCGGGACTAGCGGGAGGGAAAGACCAGTTCTTC. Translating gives CSAGSGLAGGKDQFF.

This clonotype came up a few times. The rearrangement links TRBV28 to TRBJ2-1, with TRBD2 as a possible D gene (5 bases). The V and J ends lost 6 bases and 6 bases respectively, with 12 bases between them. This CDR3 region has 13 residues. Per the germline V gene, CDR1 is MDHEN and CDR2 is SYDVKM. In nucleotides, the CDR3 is TGTGCCAGCAGGGCTAGCATCGTCAATGAGCAGTTCTTC. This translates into CASRASIVNEQFF.

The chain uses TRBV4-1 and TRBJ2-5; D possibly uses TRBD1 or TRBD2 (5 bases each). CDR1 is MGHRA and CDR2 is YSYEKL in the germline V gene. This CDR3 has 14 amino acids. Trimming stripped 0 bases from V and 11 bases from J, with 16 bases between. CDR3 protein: CASSQEGVFNEQYF. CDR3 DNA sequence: TGCGCCAGCAGCCAAGAGGGGGTTTTCAATGAGCAGTACTTC.

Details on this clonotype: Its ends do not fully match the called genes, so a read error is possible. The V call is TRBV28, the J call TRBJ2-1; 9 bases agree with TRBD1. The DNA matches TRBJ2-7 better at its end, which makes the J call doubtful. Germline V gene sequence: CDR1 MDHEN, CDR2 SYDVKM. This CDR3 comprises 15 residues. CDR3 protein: CASSLGDRVYNEQYF. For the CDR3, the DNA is TGTGCCAGTAGTTTAGGGGACAGGGTGTACAATGAGCAGTACTTC.

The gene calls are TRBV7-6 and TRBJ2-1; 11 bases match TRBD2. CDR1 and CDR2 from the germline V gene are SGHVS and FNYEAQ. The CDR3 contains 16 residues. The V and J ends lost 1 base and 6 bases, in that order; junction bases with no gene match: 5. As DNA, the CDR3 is TGTGCCAGCAGCTTAGTAGCGGGAGGGCTGGGCAATGAGCAGTTCTTC. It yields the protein CASSLVAGGLGNEQFF.

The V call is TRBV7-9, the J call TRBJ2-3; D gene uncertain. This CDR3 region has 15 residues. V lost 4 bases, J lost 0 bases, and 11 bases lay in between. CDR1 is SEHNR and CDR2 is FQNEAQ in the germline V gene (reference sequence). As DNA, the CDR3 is TGTGCCAGCAGCTGGGCGGAATCTAGCACAGATACGCAGTATTTT. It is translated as CASSWAESSTDTQYF.

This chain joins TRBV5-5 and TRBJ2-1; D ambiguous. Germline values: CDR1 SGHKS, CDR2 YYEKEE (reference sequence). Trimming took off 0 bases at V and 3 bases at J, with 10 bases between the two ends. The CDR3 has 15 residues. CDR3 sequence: CASSLDPLGYNEQFF. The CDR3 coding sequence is TGTGCCAGCAGCTTGGACCCATTGGGCTACAATGAGCAGTTCTTC.

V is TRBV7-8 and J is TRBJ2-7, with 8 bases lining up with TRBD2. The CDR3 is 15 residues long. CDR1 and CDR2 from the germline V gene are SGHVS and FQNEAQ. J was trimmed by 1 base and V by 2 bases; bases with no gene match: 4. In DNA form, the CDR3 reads TGTGCCAGCAGCTTAATCAGCGGGAGATCCTACGAGCAGTACTTC. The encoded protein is CASSLISGRSYEQYF.

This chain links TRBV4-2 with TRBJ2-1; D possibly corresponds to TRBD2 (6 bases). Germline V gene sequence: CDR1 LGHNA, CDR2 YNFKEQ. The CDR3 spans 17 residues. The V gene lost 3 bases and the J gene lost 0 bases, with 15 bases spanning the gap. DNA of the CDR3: TGTGCCAGCAGCCAGGTGATTAGCGGTTTCTCCTACAATGAGCAGTTCTTC. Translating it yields CASSQVISGFSYNEQFF.

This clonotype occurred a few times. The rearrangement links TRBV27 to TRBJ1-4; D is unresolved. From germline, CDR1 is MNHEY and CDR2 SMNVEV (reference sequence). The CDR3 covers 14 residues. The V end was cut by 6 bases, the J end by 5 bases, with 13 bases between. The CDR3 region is CASSPWLGNEKLFF. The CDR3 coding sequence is TGTGCCAGCAGCCCTTGGCTGGGGAATGAAAAACTGTTTTTT.